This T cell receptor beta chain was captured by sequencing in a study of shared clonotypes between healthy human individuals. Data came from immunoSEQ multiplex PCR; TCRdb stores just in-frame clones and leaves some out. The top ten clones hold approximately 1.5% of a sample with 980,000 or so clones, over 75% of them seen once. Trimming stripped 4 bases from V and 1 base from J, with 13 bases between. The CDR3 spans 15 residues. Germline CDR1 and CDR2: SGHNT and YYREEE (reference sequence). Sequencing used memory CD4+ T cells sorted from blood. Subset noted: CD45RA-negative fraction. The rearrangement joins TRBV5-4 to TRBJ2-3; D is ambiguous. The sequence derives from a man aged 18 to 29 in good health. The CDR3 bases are TGTGCCAGCAGCCCGCTAGTGAAGGGCACAGATACGCAGTATTTT. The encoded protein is CASSPLVKGTDTQYF.